The clone carrying this TCR beta chain was counted a few times. Its antigen is undetermined. This specimen belongs to a study of T cell responses to AZD1222 COVID-19 vaccine. Across the whole study: Second doses at about 4 or about 12 weeks were pooled.

Whole-study results and caveats: Nearly half of the spike-specific TCRs reportedly recognize variant regions that carry no mutations. Baseline antibody screening turned up just a handful of seropositive AZD1222 recipients. An increase in Spike-specific TCR breadth and depth was observed after two AZD1222 doses.

Profiled with immunoSEQ multiplex PCR; TCRdb holds only in-frame clones, not every one. The sample yields 150,000 to 200,000 clones, approximately 90% seen once. Germline lookup yields CDR1 MDHEN and CDR2 SYDVKM. V was clipped by 2 bases and J by 3 bases; unmatched bases: 7. The CDR3 loop spans 16 amino acids. This TCR was recovered from an adult in good health. This material consisted of peripheral blood, taken on day 0 of AZD1222 vaccination. J is TRBJ1-2 and V is TRBV28, with 9 bases lining up with TRBD1. CDR3: CASSLRTGGAYYGYTF. In nucleotides, the CDR3 is TGTGCCAGCAGTTTACGAACAGGGGGCGCTTACTATGGCTACACCTTC.